This TCR beta chain was observed in a study of T-cell memory formation after mild COVID-19. Study in general: The two donors had largely donor-specific TCR clusters. General observations from the study: The main location of contracting CD4+ clones was CM and EM, and that of contracting CD8+ clones was EMRA. Whereas later expanders leaned CD4+, clones contracting day 15 to 85 showed a balanced CD4/CD8 makeup.

Notes on this clonotype: Its antigen is unidentified.

Sample barcodes and UMIs were carried by the TCR alpha and TCR beta cDNA libraries that 5'RACE generated with constant-segment primers. From the 5' RACE reads, TCRdb called clonotypes with MiXCR, one entry per CDR3 protein. The table records hundreds of thousands of distinct CDR3 sequences, 25% to 30% of them present only once. Germline CDR1 and CDR2: GTSNPN and SVGIG (reference sequence). This CDR3 comprises 13 residues. Trimming shortened V by 0 bases and J by 2 bases, and 6 bases separated the two germline ends. The gene calls are TRBV30 and TRBJ2-3, with unresolved D. Sequenced: PBMCs or a T cell subset sorted from them (not recorded which). This clonotype originated in an adult woman who had mild COVID-19 (a few samples of this study predate the infection). Cell type and time point are not known. CDR3 protein: CAWSVGNTDTQYF. In DNA form, the CDR3 reads TGTGCCTGGAGTGTTGGCAACACAGATACGCAGTATTTT.